The 29 T cell receptor beta chains reported below all come from one sample, sequenced in a study of cytomegalovirus exposure and HLA in healthy donors. Primers included in the PCR were 60 Vbeta and 13 Jbeta primers. Here immunoSEQ multiplex PCR was the method, and the copy in TCRdb shows in-frame clones only, minus some. The sample lists 150,000 to 250,000 clones, around four fifths occurring once. Sequenced material: PBMCs. Receptors originate from a woman in her 50s in good health and CMV-seropositive.

J is TRBJ1-5 and V is TRBV18, with D unclear. CDR3 length: 14 residues. Per germline, CDR1 KGHSH and CDR2 LQKENI. Trimming removed 3 bases from V and 5 bases from J, with 11 bases in between. For the CDR3, the DNA is TGTGCCAGCTCACCGGAGGGAGGAGATCAGCCCCAGCATTTT. This sequence encodes CASSPEGGDQPQHF.

The V gene is TRBV9, the J gene TRBJ2-1; possibly TRBD2 for D (5 bases). The V gene's germline CDR1 is SGDLS and CDR2 YYNGEE. The V end lost 0 bases, the J end lost 3 bases, and 10 bases lay between the germline ends. This CDR3 has 15 amino acids. This chain's CDR3 is CASSVDSVLYNEQFF. The CDR3 nucleotides read TGTGCCAGCAGCGTAGATAGCGTACTCTACAATGAGCAGTTCTTC. The full variable domain, with the rest looked up from reference TRBV9 and TRBJ2-1, is DSGVTQTPKHLITATGQRVTLRCSPRSGDLSVYWYQQSLDQGLQFLIQYYNGEERAKGNILERFSAQQFPDLHSELNLSSLELGDSALYFCASSVDSVLYNEQFFGPGTRLTVL.

J is TRBJ2-2 and V is TRBV28, with a possible D match to TRBD1 (5 bases). Germline-derived CDR1 and CDR2 are MDHEN and SYDVKM. This CDR3 comprises 15 residues. V lost 2 bases to trimming and J lost 2 bases, with 9 bases between them. The CDR3 DNA is TGTGCCAGCAGTTTAATGGGGCTCAACACCGGGGAGCTGTTTTTT. Its translation: CASSLMGLNTGELFF.

The CDR3 nucleotides are TGCGCCAGCAGCCCCTTGACAGGGATGAACACTGAAGCTTTCTTT. Its translation: CASSPLTGMNTEAFF. The V gene is TRBV5-1, the J gene TRBJ1-1; TRBD1 agrees at 7 bases. The CDR3 spans 15 residues. Germline CDR1 SGHRS, CDR2 YFSETQ. V gave up 4 bases and J gave up 0 bases; unmatched junction bases: 6.

The chain combines TRBV6-6 with TRBJ1-5; TRBD1 matches 9 bases. The CDR3 runs to 16 residues. Germline V gene data show CDR1 as MNHNY and CDR2 as SVGAGI (reference sequence). V trimming: 6 bases; J trimming: 3 bases; junction bases outside the gene matches: 9. As DNA, the CDR3 is TGTGCCAGCAGGCCCGGGACAGGGCCCTTCAATCAGCCCCAGCATTTT. This gives the protein CASRPGTGPFNQPQHF.

There are a few counts of this clone. This chain uses TRBV5-4 with TRBJ1-1; tentatively, D is TRBD1 (5 bases). From germline, CDR1 is SGHNT and CDR2 YYREEE (reference sequence). This CDR3 is 15 amino acids long. The V end was cut by 6 bases, the J end by 4 bases, with 19 bases between. The CDR3 sequence is CASTPGGARGTEAFF. The CDR3 bases are TGTGCCAGCACCCCAGGTGGGGCGCGTGGCACTGAAGCTTTCTTT.

The rearrangement uses TRBV6-5 and TRBJ2-7; maybe TRBD1 (6 bases). This CDR3 has 15 residues. CDR1 and CDR2 (germline): MNHEY, SVGAGI. The V end was cut by 6 bases, the J end by 3 bases, with 18 bases between. The CDR3 DNA follows: TGTGCCAGCAGAAGGACAGCTACCTCTAACTACGAGCAGTACTTC. It is translated as CASRRTATSNYEQYF.

The V gene is TRBV19, the J gene TRBJ2-7, with D maybe TRBD2 (7 bases). This CDR3 has 19 residues. The V gene's germline CDR1 is LNHDA and CDR2 SQIVND (reference sequence). With 4 bases removed from V and 4 bases from J, the gap between germline ends came to 29 bases. The CDR3 region is CASSTPLGRGREKVYEQYF. DNA for the CDR3: TGTGCCAGTAGTACACCCTTGGGGCGGGGGCGCGAAAAGGTATACGAGCAGTACTTC.

This rearrangement joins TRBV27 to TRBJ2-3; the D is unclear. The germline gives CDR1 MNHEY, CDR2 SMNVEV (reference sequence). This CDR3 spans 13 amino acids. V was pared by 4 bases and J by 0 bases, with 5 bases between. The CDR3 nucleotides are TGTGCCAGCAGTTCGTCTAGCACAGATACGCAGTATTTT. Protein sequence: CASSSSSTDTQYF.

This clone was detected only once. The chain links TRBV2 to TRBJ2-5, with TRBD2 matching 12 bases. The CDR3 has 14 amino acids. V gave up 6 bases and J gave up 5 bases; unmatched junction bases: 4. Germline V gene data show CDR1 as SNHLY and CDR2 as FYNNEI. The CDR3: CASSATSGRETQYF. The CDR3 region has the DNA TGTGCCAGCAGCGCCACTAGCGGGAGGGAGACCCAGTACTTC.

This clone was seen a handful of times. This chain links TRBV7-9 with TRBJ2-1; 7 nucleotides align to TRBD2. CDR1 and CDR2 (germline): SEHNR, FQNEAQ (reference sequence). The CDR3 covers 15 residues. V was clipped by 5 bases and J by 3 bases; unmatched bases: 7. CDR3 bases: TGTGCCAGCAGCCTCGGGGGGTTTCTCTACAATGAGCAGTTCTTC. Translation gives CASSLGGFLYNEQFF.

The chain joins TRBV25-1 to TRBJ2-1, with 7 bases fitting TRBD1. The CDR3 is 14 amino acids. Germline V lookup: CDR1 MGHDK, CDR2 SYGVNS. The V segment lost 8 bases and the J segment 4 bases; nucleotides outside the gene matches: 8. The CDR3 DNA sequence: TGTGCCAGCTTGCCTCGGGGACAGTACAATGAGCAGTTCTTC. It is translated as CASLPRGQYNEQFF.

The chain carries TRBV5-4 and TRBJ2-1, with TRBD2 matching over 11 bases. The V segment lost 3 bases and the J segment 4 bases; nucleotides outside the gene matches: 3. Germline-derived CDR1 and CDR2 are SGHNT and YYREEE (reference sequence). The CDR3 has 15 amino acids. CDR3 DNA sequence: TGTGCCAGCAGCTCGGGACTAGCGGATTACAATGAGCAGTTCTTC. It specifies CASSSGLADYNEQFF.

The chain is built from TRBV7-9 and TRBJ2-2; D is perhaps TRBD2 (5 bases). This CDR3 is 14 amino acids long. Per the germline V gene, CDR1 is SEHNR and CDR2 is FQNEAQ (reference sequence). Trimming took off 2 bases at V and 4 bases at J, with 8 bases between the two ends. This chain's CDR3 is CASSLLSGTGELFF. The CDR3 DNA follows: TGTGCCAGCAGCTTACTGAGCGGCACCGGGGAGCTGTTTTTT. The whole variable domain, remainder taken from reference TRBV7-9 and TRBJ2-2, is DTGVSQNPRHKITKRGQNVTFRCDPISEHNRLYWYRQTLGQGPEFLTYFQNEAQLEKSRLLSDRFSAERPKGSFSTLEIQRTEQGDSAMYLCASSLLSGTGELFFGEGSRLTVL.

The table lists this clone with a few counts. The chain joins TRBV9 to TRBJ2-7, with 9 bases matching TRBD2. There are 16 residues in the CDR3. From germline, CDR1 is SGDLS and CDR2 YYNGEE. The V and J ends lost 1 base and 0 bases, in that order; junction bases with no gene match: 5. This chain's CDR3 is CASSVRAGGPSYEQYF. The CDR3 DNA is TGTGCCAGCAGCGTAAGAGCGGGGGGACCCTCCTACGAGCAGTACTTC.

The J gene is TRBJ2-5, the V gene TRBV13; 7 bases are shared with TRBD2. V lost 3 bases to trimming and J lost 2 bases; unmatched junction nucleotides: 9. CDR1 and CDR2 from the germline V gene are PRHDT and FYEKMQ (reference sequence). The CDR3 loop spans 16 amino acids. This CDR3 reads CASSFKTGTIQETQYF. DNA of the CDR3: TGTGCCAGCAGCTTTAAGACCGGGACTATTCAAGAGACCCAGTACTTC.

The chain is built from TRBV14 and TRBJ1-2; 7 bases match TRBD1. The CDR3 length is 17 residues. The J segment lost 1 base and the V segment lost 7 bases, leaving 15 bases of the junction unmatched. Per the germline V gene, CDR1 is SGHDN and CDR2 is FVKESK. This CDR3 is CASKLQKGASFNYGYTF. For the CDR3, the DNA is TGTGCCAGCAAACTACAAAAGGGGGCCTCCTTTAACTATGGCTACACCTTC.

This clone was seen only once. This chain links TRBV5-1 with TRBJ1-4; D is undetermined. Per the germline V gene, CDR1 is SGHRS and CDR2 is YFSETQ. This CDR3 has 14 amino acids. Trimming stripped 1 base from V and 5 bases from J, with 9 bases between. This chain's CDR3 is CASSLSGANEKLFF. In DNA form, the CDR3 reads TGCGCCAGCAGCTTGTCCGGAGCAAATGAAAAACTGTTTTTT.

The rearrangement uses TRBV19 and TRBJ2-1; perhaps TRBD2 as D (6 bases). Germline-derived CDR1 and CDR2 are LNHDA and SQIVND (reference sequence). This CDR3 comprises 18 residues. V dropped 10 bases and J dropped 2 bases, with 27 bases sitting between them. CDR3 protein: CATQSPPTPGRTYNEQFF. The CDR3 region has the DNA TGTGCCACCCAATCACCCCCAACTCCAGGGAGGACCTACAATGAGCAGTTCTTC. Filled out from reference TRBV19 and TRBJ2-1, the complete variable domain reads DGGITQSPKYLFRKEGQNVTLSCEQNLNHDAMYWYRQDPGQGLRLIYYSQIVNDFQKGDIAEGYSVSREKKESFPLTVTSAQKNPTAFYLCATQSPPTPGRTYNEQFFGPGTRLTVL.

The V gene is TRBV18, the J gene TRBJ2-7; 7 bases agree with TRBD1. The CDR3 covers 16 residues. CDR1 KGHSH and CDR2 LQKENI come from the germline V gene. V shed 2 bases and J 3 bases; nucleotides not matched to a gene: 10. CDR3 residues: CASSPGQEANDYEQYF. CDR3 in DNA: TGTGCCAGCTCACCAGGACAGGAAGCAAATGACTACGAGCAGTACTTC.

The chain employs TRBV5-6 and TRBJ1-2, with TRBD1 as a possible D gene (5 bases). V was shortened by 4 bases and J by 7 bases, with 20 bases between the two germline ends. Germline values: CDR1 SGHDT, CDR2 YYEEEE. The CDR3 runs to 15 residues. The CDR3 here is CASSRHGLVGGGYTF. The CDR3 nucleotides read TGTGCCAGCAGCCGTCACGGACTGGTCGGGGGTGGCTACACCTTC.

J is TRBJ1-1 and V is TRBV15, with D possibly TRBD1 on 6 matching bases. This CDR3 is built from 14 residues. The germline V gene encodes CDR1 LNHNV and CDR2 YYDKDF (reference sequence). V was pared by 2 bases and J by 4 bases, with 11 bases between. CDR3 nucleotide sequence: TGTGCCACCAGCAGAACTCAGGGGAGCACTGAAGCTTTCTTT. Its translation is CATSRTQGSTEAFF.

In its sample, this clone was seen once. The chain combines TRBV6-1 with TRBJ2-5; possibly TRBD2 for D (6 bases). Per germline, CDR1 MNHNS and CDR2 SASEGT. V was pared by 10 bases and J by 5 bases, with 8 bases between. CDR3 length: 10 residues. CDR3 nucleotide sequence: TGTGCCACCCGGGGGGAGACCCAGTACTTC. The encoded protein is CATRGETQYF.

This rearrangement joins TRBV6-5 to TRBJ2-7; 9 positions match TRBD1. J lost 6 bases, V lost 6 bases, and 12 bases had no gene match. The CDR3 is 15 amino acids. Germline-derived CDR1 and CDR2 are MNHEY and SVGAGI. CDR3 nucleotides: TGTGCCAGCAGCCACCCTCCGGGACAGGGTTCCGAGCAGTACTTC. Amino acids: CASSHPPGQGSEQYF.

The CDR3 sequence: CASSPPGLAGNNEQFF. The CDR3 DNA sequence: TGTGCCAGCAGTCCACCGGGACTAGCGGGAAACAATGAGCAGTTCTTC. This chain links TRBV28 with TRBJ2-1; 13 bases are shared with TRBD2. CDR3 length equals 16 residues. V was clipped by 5 bases and J by 5 bases; unmatched bases: 6. CDR1 is MDHEN, CDR2 SYDVKM, per germline. Supplemented by reference TRBV28 and TRBJ2-1, the full variable domain reads DVKVTQSSRYLVKRTGEKVFLECVQDMDHENMFWYRQDPGLGLRLIYFSYDVKMKEKGDIPEGYSVSREKKERFSLILESASTNQTSMYLCASSPPGLAGNNEQFFGPGTRLTVL.

This rearrangement joins TRBV7-9 to TRBJ1-6; TRBD1 aligns across 7 bases. The CDR3 covers 14 residues. From germline, CDR1 is SEHNR and CDR2 FQNEAQ (reference sequence). The trim removed 3 bases at V and 5 bases at J, leaving 1 base unmatched. The CDR3 sequence: CASSFGQDNSPLHF. CDR3 nucleotides: TGTGCCAGCAGCTTCGGACAGGATAATTCACCCCTCCACTTT.

The chain carries TRBV19 and TRBJ2-5; 9 nucleotides match TRBD1. V lost 5 bases and J lost 5; bases outside the gene matches: 9. The germline CDR1 and CDR2 sequences are LNHDA and SQIVND (reference sequence). The CDR3 totals 15 residues. The DNA of the CDR3 is TGTGCCAGTAGTCCCCCGGGACAGGGATGGGAGACCCAGTACTTC. Its translation is CASSPPGQGWETQYF.

The genes are TRBV15 and TRBJ2-7; TRBD2 aligns across 10 bases. The junction had 5 bases not matched to a gene; V was cut back by 1 base and J by 5 bases. Germline CDR1 and CDR2: LNHNV and YYDKDF (reference sequence). The CDR3 runs to 15 residues. CDR3 nucleotide sequence: TGTGCCACCAGCAGAGGAGCTAGCGGGAGCAACGAGCAGTACTTC. This codes for CATSRGASGSNEQYF.

The chain has TRBV28 and TRBJ1-4; 7 nucleotides align to TRBD1. The CDR3 extends over 14 amino acids. V trimming: 6 bases; J trimming: 5 bases; junction bases outside the gene matches: 6. Germline V lookup: CDR1 MDHEN, CDR2 SYDVKM. The CDR3 DNA reads TGTGCCAGCAGACAGGGGCAGGGGAATGAAAAACTGTTTTTT. This codes for CASRQGQGNEKLFF.